This entry is about one T cell receptor beta chain. These data originate in a study of T cell responses to AZD1222 COVID-19 vaccine. Libraries were prepared by immunoSEQ multiplex PCR; TCRdb keeps only in-frame clonotypes and omits some of them. This table holds 100,000 to 150,000 clones, around 89% found once. Germline CDR1 is LGHNA and CDR2 is YSLEER. The CDR3 totals 16 residues. V dropped 1 base and J dropped 0 bases, with 12 bases sitting between them. The chain employs TRBV4-3 and TRBJ1-2; D call uncertain. This TCR derives from an adult in good health. Specimen: peripheral blood, collected on day 0 of AZD1222 vaccination. For the CDR3, the DNA is TGCGCCAGCAGCCAAGGGCAGGCTTCAGCTAACTATGGCTACACCTTC. It specifies CASSQGQASANYGYTF.